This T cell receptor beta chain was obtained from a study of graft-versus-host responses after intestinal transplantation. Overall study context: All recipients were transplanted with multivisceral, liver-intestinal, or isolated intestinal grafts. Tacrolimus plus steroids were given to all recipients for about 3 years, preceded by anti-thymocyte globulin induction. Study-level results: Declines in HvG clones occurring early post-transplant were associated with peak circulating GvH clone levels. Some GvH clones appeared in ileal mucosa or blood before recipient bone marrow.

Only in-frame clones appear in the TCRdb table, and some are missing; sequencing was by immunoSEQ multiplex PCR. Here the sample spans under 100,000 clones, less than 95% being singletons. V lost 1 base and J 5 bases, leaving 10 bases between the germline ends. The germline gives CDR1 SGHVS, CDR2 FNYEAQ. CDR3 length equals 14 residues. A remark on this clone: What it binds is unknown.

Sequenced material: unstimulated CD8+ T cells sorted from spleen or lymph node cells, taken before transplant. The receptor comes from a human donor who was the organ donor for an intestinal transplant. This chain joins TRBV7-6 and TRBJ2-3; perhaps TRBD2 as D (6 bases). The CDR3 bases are TGTGCCAGCAGCTTAGGACGGGGGATAGATACGCAGTATTTT. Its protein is CASSLGRGIDTQYF.